This T cell receptor beta chain was identified in a study of OX40 agonist ivuxolimab in advanced cancers. Assay used: immunoSEQ multiplex PCR; TCRdb lists only in-frame clones, some missing. The data contain more than 7,000 clones, around nine tenths of them seen just once; the ten biggest clones take up about 11%. The CDR3 extends over 14 amino acids. The V end lost 0 bases, the J end lost 5 bases, and 12 bases lay between the germline ends. Per the germline V gene, CDR1 is SGDLS and CDR2 is YYNGEE. Sequenced material: CD4+ or CD8+ T cells sorted from blood, taken in a trial of the OX40 agonist ivuxolimab. This clonotype was obtained from an adult with an advanced solid tumor such as melanoma, head and neck, liver or kidney cancer. The V call is TRBV9, the J call TRBJ2-7, with D perhaps TRBD1 (6 bases). CDR3 nucleotide sequence: TGTGCCAGCAGCGTAGGACGAACAGGGAACGAGCAGTACTTC. This codes for CASSVGRTGNEQYF.